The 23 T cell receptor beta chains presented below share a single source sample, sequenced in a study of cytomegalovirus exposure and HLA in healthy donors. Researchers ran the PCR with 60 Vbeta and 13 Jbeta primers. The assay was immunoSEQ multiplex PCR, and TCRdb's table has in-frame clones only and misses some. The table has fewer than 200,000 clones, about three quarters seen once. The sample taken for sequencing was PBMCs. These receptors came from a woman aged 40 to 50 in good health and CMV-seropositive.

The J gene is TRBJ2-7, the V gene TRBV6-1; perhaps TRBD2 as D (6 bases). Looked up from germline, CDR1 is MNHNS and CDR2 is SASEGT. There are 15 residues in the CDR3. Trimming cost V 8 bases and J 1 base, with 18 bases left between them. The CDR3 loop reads CASGQGLTLSYEQYF. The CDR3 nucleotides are TGTGCCAGCGGCCAGGGACTTACCTTATCCTACGAGCAGTACTTC.

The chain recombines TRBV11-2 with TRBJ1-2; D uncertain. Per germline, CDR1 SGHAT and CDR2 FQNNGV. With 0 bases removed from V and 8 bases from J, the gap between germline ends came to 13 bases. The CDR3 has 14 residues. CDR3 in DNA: TGTGCCAGCAGCTTAGACGGGAACGGAGAAGGCTACACCTTC. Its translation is CASSLDGNGEGYTF.

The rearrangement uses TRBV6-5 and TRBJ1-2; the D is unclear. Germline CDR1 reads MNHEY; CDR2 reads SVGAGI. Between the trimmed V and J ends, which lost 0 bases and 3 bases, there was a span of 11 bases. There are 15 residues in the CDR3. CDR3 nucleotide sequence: TGTGCCAGCAGTTACTCGAAGAACGGGGACTATGGCTACACCTTC. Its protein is CASSYSKNGDYGYTF.

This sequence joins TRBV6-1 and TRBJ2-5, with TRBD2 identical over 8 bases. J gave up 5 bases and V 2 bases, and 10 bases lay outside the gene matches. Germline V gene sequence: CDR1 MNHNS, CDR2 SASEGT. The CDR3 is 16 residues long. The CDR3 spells CASSEHQGGGRETQYF. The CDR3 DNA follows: TGTGCCAGCAGTGAACATCAGGGCGGGGGGAGGGAGACCCAGTACTTC.

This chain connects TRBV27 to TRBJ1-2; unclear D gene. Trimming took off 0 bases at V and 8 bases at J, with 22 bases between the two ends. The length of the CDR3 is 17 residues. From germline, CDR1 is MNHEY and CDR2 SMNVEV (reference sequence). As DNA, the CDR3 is TGTGCCAGCAGTTTATCGGTGCACAGCCTCGTGTTAGGAGGCTACACCTTC. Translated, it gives CASSLSVHSLVLGGYTF.

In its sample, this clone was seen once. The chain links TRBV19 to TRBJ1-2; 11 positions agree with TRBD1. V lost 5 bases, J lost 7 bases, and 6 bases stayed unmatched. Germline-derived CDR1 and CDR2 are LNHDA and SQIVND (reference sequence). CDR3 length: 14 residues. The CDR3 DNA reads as TGTGCCAGTAGTGCCCGGGACAGGGGGTTTGGCTACACCTTC. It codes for CASSARDRGFGYTF.

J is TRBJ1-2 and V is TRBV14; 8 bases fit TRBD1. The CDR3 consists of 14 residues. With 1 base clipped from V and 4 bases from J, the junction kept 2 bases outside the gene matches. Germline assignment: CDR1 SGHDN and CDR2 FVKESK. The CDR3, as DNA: TGTGCCAGCAGCCAAGCAACAGGGGGCTATGGCTACACCTTC. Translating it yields CASSQATGGYGYTF.

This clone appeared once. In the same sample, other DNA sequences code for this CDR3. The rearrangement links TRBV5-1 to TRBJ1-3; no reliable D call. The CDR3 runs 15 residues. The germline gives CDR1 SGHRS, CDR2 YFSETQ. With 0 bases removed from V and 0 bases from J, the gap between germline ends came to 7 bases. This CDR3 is CASSLAGSSGNTIYF. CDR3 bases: TGCGCCAGCAGCTTGGCTGGCAGCTCTGGAAACACCATATATTTT.

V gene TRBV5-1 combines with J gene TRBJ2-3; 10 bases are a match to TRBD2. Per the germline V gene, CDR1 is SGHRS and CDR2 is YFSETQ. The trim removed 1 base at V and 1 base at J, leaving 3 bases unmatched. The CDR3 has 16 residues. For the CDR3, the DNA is TGCGCCAGCAGCTTGAATCTAGCGGGGGGCACAGATACGCAGTATTTT. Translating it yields CASSLNLAGGTDTQYF.

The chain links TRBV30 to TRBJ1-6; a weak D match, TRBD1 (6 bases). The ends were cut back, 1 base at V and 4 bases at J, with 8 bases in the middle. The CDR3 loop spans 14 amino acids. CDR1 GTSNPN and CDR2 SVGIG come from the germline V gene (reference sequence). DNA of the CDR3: TGTGCCTGGAGTGGAGGGACATATAATTCACCCCTCCACTTT. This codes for CAWSGGTYNSPLHF. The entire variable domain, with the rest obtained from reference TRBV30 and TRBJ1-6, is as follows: SQTIHQWPATLVQPVGSPLSLECTVEGTSNPNLYWYRQAAGRGLQLLFYSVGIGQISSEVPQNLSASRPQDRQFILSSKKLLLSDSGFYLCAWSGGTYNSPLHFGNGTRLTVT.

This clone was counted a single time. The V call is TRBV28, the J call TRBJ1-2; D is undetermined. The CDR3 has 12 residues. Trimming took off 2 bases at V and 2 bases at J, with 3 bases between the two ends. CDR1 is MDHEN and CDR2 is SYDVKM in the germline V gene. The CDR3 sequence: CASSLENYGYTF. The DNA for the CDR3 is TGTGCCAGCAGTTTAGAGAACTATGGCTACACCTTC.

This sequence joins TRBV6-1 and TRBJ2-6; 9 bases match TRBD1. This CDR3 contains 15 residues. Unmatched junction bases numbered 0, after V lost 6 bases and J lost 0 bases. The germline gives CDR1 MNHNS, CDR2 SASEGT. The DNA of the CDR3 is TGTGCCAGCAGGACAGGGGGCTCTGGGGCCAACGTCCTGACTTTC. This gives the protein CASRTGGSGANVLTF.

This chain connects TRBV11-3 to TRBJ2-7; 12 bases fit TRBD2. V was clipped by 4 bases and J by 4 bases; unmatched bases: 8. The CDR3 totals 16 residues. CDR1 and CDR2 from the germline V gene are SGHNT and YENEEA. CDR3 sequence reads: CASSSHTGTSGYEQYF. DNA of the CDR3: TGTGCCAGCAGCTCTCACACCGGGACTAGCGGGTACGAGCAGTACTTC.

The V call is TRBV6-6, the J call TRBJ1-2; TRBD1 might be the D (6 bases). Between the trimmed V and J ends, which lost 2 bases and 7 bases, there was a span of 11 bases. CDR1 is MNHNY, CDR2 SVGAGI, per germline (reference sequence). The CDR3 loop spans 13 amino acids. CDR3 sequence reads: CASSYDQTGGYTF. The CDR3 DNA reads TGTGCCAGCAGTTACGACCAGACAGGTGGCTACACCTTC.

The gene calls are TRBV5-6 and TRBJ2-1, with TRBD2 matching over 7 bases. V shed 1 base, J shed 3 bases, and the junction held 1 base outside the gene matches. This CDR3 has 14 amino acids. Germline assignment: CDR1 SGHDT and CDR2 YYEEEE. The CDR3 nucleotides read TGTGCCAGCAGCTTGCGGGGGGTCTACAATGAGCAGTTCTTC. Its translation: CASSLRGVYNEQFF. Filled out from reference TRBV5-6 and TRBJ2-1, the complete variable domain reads DAGVTQSPTHLIKTRGQQVTLRCSPKSGHDTVSWYQQALGQGPQFIFQYYEEEERQRGNFPDRFSGHQFPNYSSELNVNALLLGDSALYLCASSLRGVYNEQFFGPGTRLTVL.

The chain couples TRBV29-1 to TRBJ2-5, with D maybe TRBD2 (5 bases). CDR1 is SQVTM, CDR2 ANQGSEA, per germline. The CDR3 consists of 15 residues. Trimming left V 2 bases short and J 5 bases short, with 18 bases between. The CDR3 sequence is CSVENFSRGSETQYF. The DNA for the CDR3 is TGCAGCGTTGAAAATTTCTCACGGGGAAGCGAGACCCAGTACTTC. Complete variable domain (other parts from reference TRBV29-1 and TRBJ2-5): SAVISQKPSRDICQRGTSLTIQCQVDSQVTMMFWYRQQPGQSLTLIATANQGSEATYESGFVIDKFPISRPNLTFSTLTVSNMSPEDSSIYLCSVENFSRGSETQYFGPGTRLLVL.

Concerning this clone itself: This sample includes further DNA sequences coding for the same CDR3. In nucleotides, the CDR3 is TGTGCCAGCAGCTTAACAGTTAGCACAGATACGCAGTATTTT. Encoded protein: CASSLTVSTDTQYF. This sequence joins TRBV5-6 and TRBJ2-3; D call uncertain. Trimming shortened V by 2 bases and J by 0 bases, and 7 bases separated the two germline ends. The germline gives CDR1 SGHDT, CDR2 YYEEEE. CDR3 size: 14 residues.

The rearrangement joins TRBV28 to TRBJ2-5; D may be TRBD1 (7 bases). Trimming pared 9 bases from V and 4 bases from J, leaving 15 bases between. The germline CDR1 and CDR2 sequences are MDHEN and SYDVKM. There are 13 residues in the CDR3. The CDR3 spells CASLGQGGETQYF. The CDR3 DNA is TGTGCCAGTCTGGGGCAGGGGGGAGAGACCCAGTACTTC. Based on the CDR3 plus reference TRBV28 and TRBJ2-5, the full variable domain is DVKVTQSSRYLVKRTGEKVFLECVQDMDHENMFWYRQDPGLGLRLIYFSYDVKMKEKGDIPEGYSVSREKKERFSLILESASTNQTSMYLCASLGQGGETQYFGPGTRLLVL.

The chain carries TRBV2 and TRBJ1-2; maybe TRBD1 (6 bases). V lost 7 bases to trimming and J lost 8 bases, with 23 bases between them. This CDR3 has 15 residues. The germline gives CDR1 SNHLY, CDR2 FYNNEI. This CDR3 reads CASTAPAQGLAGYTF. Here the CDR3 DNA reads TGTGCCAGCACCGCCCCTGCACAGGGTCTGGCGGGCTACACCTTC.

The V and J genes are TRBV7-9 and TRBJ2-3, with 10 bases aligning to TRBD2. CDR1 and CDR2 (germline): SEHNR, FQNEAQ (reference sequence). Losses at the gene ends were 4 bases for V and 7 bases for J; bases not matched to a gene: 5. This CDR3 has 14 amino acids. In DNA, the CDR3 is TGTGCCAGCAGCTCCAATAGCGGGGGGAATACGCAGTATTTT. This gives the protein CASSSNSGGNTQYF.

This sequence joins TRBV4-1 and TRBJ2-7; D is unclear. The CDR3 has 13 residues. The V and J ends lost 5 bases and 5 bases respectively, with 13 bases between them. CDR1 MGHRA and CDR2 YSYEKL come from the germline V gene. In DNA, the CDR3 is TGCGCCAGCAGCGTTTTGGTGGGCGACGAGCAGTACTTC. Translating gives CASSVLVGDEQYF.

The CDR3 is CASSRGLAGGETQYF. In DNA, the CDR3 is TGTGCCAGCAGCCGAGGACTAGCGGGAGGAGAGACCCAGTACTTC. The chain is built from TRBV7-2 and TRBJ2-5, with TRBD2 matching over 14 bases. Trimming removed 5 bases from V and 4 bases from J; junction bases left unmatched: 3. The CDR3 is 15 residues long. The germline V gene has CDR1 SGHTA and CDR2 FQGNSA. Full variable domain (missing parts from reference TRBV7-2 and TRBJ2-5): GAGVSQSPSNKVTEKGKDVELRCDPISGHTALYWYRQSLGQGLEFLIYFQGNSAPDKSGLPSDRFSAERTGGSVSTLTIQRTQQEDSAVYLCASSRGLAGGETQYFGPGTRLLVL.

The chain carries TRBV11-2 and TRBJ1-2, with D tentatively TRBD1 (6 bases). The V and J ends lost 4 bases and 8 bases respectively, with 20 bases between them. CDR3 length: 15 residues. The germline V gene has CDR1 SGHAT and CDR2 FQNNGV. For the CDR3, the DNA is TGTGCCAGCAGCTCTCCGGGTTTGGGGGGGCGCGGCTACACCTTC. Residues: CASSSPGLGGRGYTF. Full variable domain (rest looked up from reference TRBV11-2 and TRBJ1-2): EAGVAQSPRYKIIEKRQSVAFWCNPISGHATLYWYQQILGQGPKLLIQFQNNGVVDDSQLPKDRFSAERLKGVDSTLKIQPAKLEDSAVYLCASSSPGLGGRGYTFGSGTRLTVV.